This passage covers 18 T cell receptor beta chains from one sample sequenced in a study of regulatory T cells in long-lasting Graves disease. Arm-PCR of CDR3 regions and iRepertoire HTBI primers were used to build TCR beta libraries. Each CDR3 protein is one row after TCRdb ran MiXCR on the multiplex PCR reads. The sample lists some 350,000 distinct CDR3 sequences, around 15% occurring once. Time point denoted: newly diagnosed GD, antithyroid drugs for less than 3 months. PBMCs provided the RNA from which the TCR library was made. These sequences were also reported in another study, on T cells in Graves' hyperthyroidism and ophthalmopathy.

This sample comprised peripheral blood mononuclear cells (PBMCs), obtained at new diagnosis, from a patient treated with antithyroid drugs. All receptors derive from a woman under 30 with Graves disease.

This chain connects TRBV4-1 to TRBJ2-3, with a weak D call TRBD2 (6 bases). The CDR3 has 16 residues. V lost 5 bases to trimming and J lost 2 bases, with 17 bases between them. From germline, CDR1 is MGHRA and CDR2 YSYEKL. CDR3 nucleotide sequence: TGCGCCAGCAGCGGCCCGGATGCGGGAACCACAGATACGCAGTATTTT. It codes for CASSGPDAGTTDTQYF.

This clonotype was observed many times. The chain carries TRBV4-1 and TRBJ2-7, with 10 positions matching TRBD1. V shed 1 base, J shed 5 bases, and the junction held 11 bases outside the gene matches. Germline CDR1 reads MGHRA; CDR2 reads YSYEKL. The CDR3 covers 17 residues. The CDR3 here is CASSQGLGGTGAHEQYF. In DNA form, the CDR3 reads TGCGCCAGCAGCCAAGGCCTAGGAGGGACAGGGGCCCACGAGCAGTACTTC.

The rearrangement uses TRBV10-3 and TRBJ2-3; TRBD1 agrees at 9 bases. Germline CDR1 ENHRY, CDR2 SYGVKD. The CDR3 runs 15 residues. V trimming: 6 bases; J trimming: 7 bases; junction bases outside the gene matches: 11. CDR3 in DNA: TGTGCCATCAGGAAGTCCCGGGACAGGGACTATACGCAGTATTTT. This sequence encodes CAIRKSRDRDYTQYF.

This clonotype was recorded at least ten times. The chain is built from TRBV28 and TRBJ2-1; D assignment may be TRBD1 or TRBD2 (5 bases each). This CDR3 is 16 amino acids long. Trimming took 6 bases from V and 3 from J, leaving 18 bases between them. Germline V gene data show CDR1 as MDHEN and CDR2 as SYDVKM. DNA for the CDR3: TGTGCCAGCAGCTCGAGCCGGGGCCAGGGCTACAATGAGCAGTTCTTC. This codes for CASSSSRGQGYNEQFF.

The chain carries TRBV6-1 and TRBJ2-7; weak D call: TRBD1 (6 bases). The CDR3 contains 16 residues. V was clipped by 3 bases and J by 3 bases, with 18 bases between them. CDR1 and CDR2 (germline): MNHNS, SASEGT. CDR3 protein: CASSDLGRGQDYEQYF. In nucleotides, the CDR3 is TGTGCCAGCAGTGATCTCGGCAGGGGACAAGACTACGAGCAGTACTTC.

This clonotype was observed many times. The chain has TRBV18 and TRBJ2-7; D is ambiguous. CDR1 KGHSH and CDR2 LQKENI come from the germline V gene. This CDR3 is 17 amino acids long. With 0 bases removed from V and 0 bases from J, the gap between germline ends came to 15 bases. CDR3 DNA sequence: TGTGCCAGCTCACCACCCCGGTCGGCTTCCAGCTCCTACGAGCAGTACTTC. Translated, it gives CASSPPRSASSSYEQYF.

This clonotype was detected many times. The chain has TRBV20-1 and TRBJ2-1; TRBD2 matches at 8 bases. Unmatched junction bases numbered 5, after V lost 0 bases and J lost 4 bases. The germline V gene encodes CDR1 DFQATT and CDR2 SNEGSKA (reference sequence). The CDR3 extends over 15 amino acids. CDR3 residues: CSARETSDYYNEQFF. The DNA for the CDR3 is TGCAGTGCTAGAGAGACTAGCGACTATTACAATGAGCAGTTCTTC.

This clonotype was observed a few times. The J gene is TRBJ1-4, the V gene TRBV5-1; D not certain. Germline V CDR1 and CDR2: SGHRS, YFSETQ. The CDR3 is 14 residues long. Trimming stripped 5 bases from V and 3 bases from J, with 11 bases between. CDR3 nucleotide sequence: TGCGCCAGCAGGGAATTTGAGGCTAATGAAAAACTGTTTTTT. It is translated as CASREFEANEKLFF. The whole variable domain, filled in from reference TRBV5-1 and TRBJ1-4, reads KAGVTQTPRYLIKTRGQQVTLSCSPISGHRSVSWYQQTPGQGLQFLFEYFSETQRNKGNFPGRFSGRQFSNSRSEMNVSTLELGDSALYLCASREFEANEKLFFGSGTQLSVL.

In its sample, this clonotype was seen once. The genes are TRBV2 and TRBJ2-5; 9 bases line up with TRBD1. The CDR3 is made up of 15 amino acids. Germline CDR1 SNHLY, CDR2 FYNNEI. Trimming took 6 bases from V and 9 from J; bases not matched to a gene: 14. As DNA, the CDR3 is TGTGCCAGCAGGAAGGGGGGACAGGGACCACGGGCCCAGTACTTC. Its protein is CASRKGGQGPRAQYF.

The chain links TRBV7-3 to TRBJ2-3; D might be TRBD2 (7 bases). Germline values: CDR1 SGHTA, CDR2 FQGTGA. The V end was cut by 7 bases, the J end by 2 bases, with 13 bases between. This CDR3 spans 14 amino acids. The CDR3 is CASKKGGATDTQYF. In DNA, the CDR3 is TGTGCCAGCAAAAAAGGGGGGGCCACAGATACGCAGTATTTT.

This clonotype has a count of ten or more. The J gene is TRBJ2-1, the V gene TRBV27; no definite D call. Germline V lookup: CDR1 MNHEY, CDR2 SMNVEV (reference sequence). V was clipped by 4 bases and J by 8 bases, with 12 bases between them. CDR3 length: 13 residues. In DNA, the CDR3 is TGTGCCAGCAGTTACCGCGATGTCGATGAGCAGTTCTTC. Translation: CASSYRDVDEQFF.

This clonotype was seen a few times. The rearrangement links TRBV6-1 to TRBJ1-2; D is unclear. Germline CDR1 is MNHNS and CDR2 is SASEGT. The length of the CDR3 is 12 residues. The V gene lost 6 bases and the J gene lost 5 bases, with 10 bases spanning the gap. CDR3 nucleotides: TGTGCCAGCAGCTCGGCCAAGTATGGCTACACCTTC. Protein sequence: CASSSAKYGYTF.

This clonotype was observed at least ten times. The rearrangement joins TRBV6-2 or TRBV6-3 to TRBJ2-3; 7 positions agree with TRBD2. This CDR3 has 16 residues. J gave up 1 base and V 4 bases, and 8 bases lay outside the gene matches. CDR1 is MNHEY, CDR2 SVGEGT, per germline. In nucleotides, the CDR3 is TGTGCCAGCAGTTCCTCTCCAGCGGGGCGCACAGATACGCAGTATTTT. It specifies CASSSSPAGRTDTQYF.

This clonotype was seen repeatedly, ten times or more. This rearrangement joins TRBV11-2 to TRBJ2-7, with D possibly being TRBD1 (7 bases). The germline V gene encodes CDR1 SGHAT and CDR2 FQNNGV. V lost 5 bases to trimming and J lost 2 bases, with 13 bases between them. The CDR3 contains 14 residues. CDR3 protein: CASSLEGQTYEQYF. The CDR3 region has the DNA TGTGCCAGCAGCCTGGAGGGACAGACCTACGAGCAGTACTTC.

The CDR3 nucleotides read TGCGCCACCCACCCGGGGCGGGGACAGCCCCAGCATTTT. Its translation is CATHPGRGQPQHF. V and J are TRBV10-2 and TRBJ1-5; weak D call: TRBD1 (5 bases). Germline loops: CDR1 WSHSY, CDR2 SAAADI. The CDR3 extends over 13 amino acids. Trimming removed 10 bases at V and 7 bases at J, with 17 bases between.

This clonotype appeared many times. The J gene is TRBJ2-1, the V gene TRBV20-1; tentatively, D is TRBD2 (6 bases). Germline CDR1 is DFQATT and CDR2 is SNEGSKA (reference sequence). The CDR3 is 15 amino acids. The V end lost 0 bases, the J end lost 8 bases, and 17 bases lay between the germline ends. The CDR3 DNA follows: TGCAGTGCTAGAGATATCAGGACTATTTACGATGAGCAGTTCTTC. The encoded protein is CSARDIRTIYDEQFF.

The sample holds a few counts of this clonotype. The chain combines TRBV4-1 with TRBJ2-1, with D maybe TRBD1 (8 bases). This CDR3 comprises 18 residues. Germline CDR1 MGHRA, CDR2 YSYEKL. The V and J ends lost 1 base and 4 bases respectively, with 20 bases between them. In DNA, the CDR3 is TGCGCCAGCAGCCAAGTGGGGGGGCCAGGGGGCTCTTACAATGAGCAGTTCTTC. Translated: CASSQVGGPGGSYNEQFF.

On this clonotype itself: Just one base apart from a much larger clone, this may be a read error. J is TRBJ2-1 and V is TRBV28; a weak D match, TRBD1 (5 bases). The CDR3 length is 15 residues. Per the germline V gene, CDR1 is MDHEN and CDR2 is SYDVKM. This CDR3 is CASGLGQPGYNEQFF. CDR3 in DNA: TGTGCCAGCGGTTTGGGGCAGCCAGGCTACAATGAGCAGTTCTTC.